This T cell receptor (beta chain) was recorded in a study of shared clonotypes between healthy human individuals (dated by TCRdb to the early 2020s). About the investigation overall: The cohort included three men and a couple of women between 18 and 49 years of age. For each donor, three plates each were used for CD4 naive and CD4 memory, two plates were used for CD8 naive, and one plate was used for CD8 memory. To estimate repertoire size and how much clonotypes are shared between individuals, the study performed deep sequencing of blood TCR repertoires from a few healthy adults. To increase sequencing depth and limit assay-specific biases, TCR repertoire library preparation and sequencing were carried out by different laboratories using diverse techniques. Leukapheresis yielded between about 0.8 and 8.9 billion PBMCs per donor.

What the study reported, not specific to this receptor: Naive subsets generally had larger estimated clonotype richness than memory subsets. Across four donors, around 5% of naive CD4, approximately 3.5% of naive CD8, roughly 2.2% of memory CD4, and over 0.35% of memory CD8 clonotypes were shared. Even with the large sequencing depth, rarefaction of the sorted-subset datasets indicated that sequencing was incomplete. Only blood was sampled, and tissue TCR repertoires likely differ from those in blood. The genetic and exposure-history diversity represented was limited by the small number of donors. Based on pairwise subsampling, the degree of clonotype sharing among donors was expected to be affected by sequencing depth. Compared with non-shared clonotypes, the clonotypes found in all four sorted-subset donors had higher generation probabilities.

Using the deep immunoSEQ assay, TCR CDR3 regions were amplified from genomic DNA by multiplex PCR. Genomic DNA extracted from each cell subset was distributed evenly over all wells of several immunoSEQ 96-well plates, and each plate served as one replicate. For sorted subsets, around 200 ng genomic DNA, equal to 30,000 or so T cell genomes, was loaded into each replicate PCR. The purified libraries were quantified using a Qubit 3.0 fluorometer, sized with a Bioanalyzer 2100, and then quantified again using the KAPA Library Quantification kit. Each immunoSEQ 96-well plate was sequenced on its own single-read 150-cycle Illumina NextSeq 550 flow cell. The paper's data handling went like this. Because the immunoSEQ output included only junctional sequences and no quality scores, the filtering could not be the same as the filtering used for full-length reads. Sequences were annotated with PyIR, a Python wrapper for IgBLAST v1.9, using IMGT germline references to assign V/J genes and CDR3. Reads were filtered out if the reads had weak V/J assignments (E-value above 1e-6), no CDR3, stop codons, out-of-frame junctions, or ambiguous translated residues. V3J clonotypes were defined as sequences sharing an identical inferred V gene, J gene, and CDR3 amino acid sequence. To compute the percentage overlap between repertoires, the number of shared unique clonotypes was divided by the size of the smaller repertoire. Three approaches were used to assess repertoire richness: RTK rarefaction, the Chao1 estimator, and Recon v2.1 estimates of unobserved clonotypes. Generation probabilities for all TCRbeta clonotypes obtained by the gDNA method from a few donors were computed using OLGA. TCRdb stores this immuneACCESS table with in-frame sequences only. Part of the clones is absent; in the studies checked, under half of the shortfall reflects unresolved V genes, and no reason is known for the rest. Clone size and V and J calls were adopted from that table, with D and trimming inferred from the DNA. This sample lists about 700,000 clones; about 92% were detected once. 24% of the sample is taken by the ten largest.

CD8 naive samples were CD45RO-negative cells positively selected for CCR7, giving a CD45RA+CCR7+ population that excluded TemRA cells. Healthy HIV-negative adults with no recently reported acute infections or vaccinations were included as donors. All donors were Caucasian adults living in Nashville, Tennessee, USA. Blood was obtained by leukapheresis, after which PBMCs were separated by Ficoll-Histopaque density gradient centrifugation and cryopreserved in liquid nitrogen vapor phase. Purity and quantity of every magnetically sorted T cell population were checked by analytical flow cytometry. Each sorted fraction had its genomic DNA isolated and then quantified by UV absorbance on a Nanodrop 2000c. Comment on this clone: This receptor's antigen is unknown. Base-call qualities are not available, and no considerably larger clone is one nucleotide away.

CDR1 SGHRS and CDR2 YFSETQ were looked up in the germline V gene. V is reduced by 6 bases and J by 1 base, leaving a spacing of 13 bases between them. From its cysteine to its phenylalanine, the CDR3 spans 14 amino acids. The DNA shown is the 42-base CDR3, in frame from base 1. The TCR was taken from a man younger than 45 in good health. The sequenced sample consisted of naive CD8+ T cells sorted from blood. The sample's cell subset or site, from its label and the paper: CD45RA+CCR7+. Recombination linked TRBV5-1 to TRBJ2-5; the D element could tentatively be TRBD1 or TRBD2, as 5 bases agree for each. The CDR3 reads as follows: CASKMRGFQETQYF. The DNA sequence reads TGCGCCAGCAAGATGAGGGGTTTCCAAGAGACCCAGTACTTC.